The 28 T cell receptor beta chains below all came from one sample that was sequenced in a study of T cell repertoires in cytomegalovirus infection. Antigens for these TCRs are unknown. TCRdb analysed the reads with MiXCR anew, one entry per CDR3 protein. The sample holds some 590,000 distinct CDR3 sequences, roughly 43% seen once. Specimen: cultured PBMCs, collected from culture after CMV antigen stimulation. These TCRs come from a human donor in good health (CMV status not recorded). Some clones in this sample may be carry-over from other donors' samples.

This chain connects TRBV12-3 or TRBV12-4 to TRBJ2-1; 7 bases line up with TRBD1. The CDR3 loop spans 14 amino acids. The V and J ends lost 10 bases and 6 bases, in that order; junction bases with no gene match: 12. The DNA for the CDR3 is TGTGCCACCCACTCCCCCCCAGGGGGCAATGAGCAGTTCTTC. Protein: CATHSPPGGNEQFF.

This rearrangement joins TRBV20-1 to TRBJ2-2; TRBD2 matches 7 bases. The CDR3 spans 16 residues. The V and J ends lost 3 bases and 3 bases, in that order; junction bases with no gene match: 10. Germline CDR1 is DFQATT and CDR2 is SNEGSKA (reference sequence). DNA for the CDR3: TGCAGTGCTAGTACGCGGGAGAGGTTGGACACCGGGGAGCTGTTTTTT. Translation: CSASTRERLDTGELFF.

This clonotype has more than one count but fewer than ten. V usage is TRBV7-2 and J usage is TRBJ2-2; unclear D gene. The CDR3 contains 16 residues. Germline loops: CDR1 SGHTA, CDR2 FQGNSA. The V gene lost 4 bases and the J gene lost 7 bases, with 19 bases spanning the gap. The CDR3 loop reads CASSSPIGVLVGELFF. The CDR3 DNA sequence: TGTGCCAGCAGCTCCCCCATAGGAGTCCTGGTCGGGGAGCTGTTTTTT.

This clonotype was observed a handful of times. The chain's CDR3 is CASSPGQRQPQHF. In nucleotides, the CDR3 is TGTGCCAGCTCACCGGGGCAGAGACAGCCCCAGCATTTT. The chain combines TRBV18 with TRBJ1-5, with TRBD1 as a possible D gene (5 bases). Germline V CDR1 and CDR2: KGHSH, LQKENI. The ends were cut back, 3 bases at V and 7 bases at J, with 10 bases in the middle. The CDR3 runs 13 residues.

The chain employs TRBV7-2 and TRBJ1-3; unclear D gene. Trimming removed 0 bases from V and 4 bases from J, with 10 bases in between. There are 15 residues in the CDR3. Germline CDR1 is SGHTA and CDR2 is FQGNSA. In nucleotides, the CDR3 is TGTGCCAGCAGCTTAGCGATCCCCCCCGGAAACACCATATATTTT. The encoded protein is CASSLAIPPGNTIYF.

The rearrangement uses TRBV27 and TRBJ1-2; 7 positions match TRBD1. This CDR3 has 15 amino acids. With 5 bases clipped from V and 2 bases from J, the junction kept 8 bases outside the gene matches. The germline CDR1 and CDR2 sequences are MNHEY and SMNVEV (reference sequence). CDR3 sequence (DNA): TGTGCCAGCAGTCGAGCCGGGACAGCCAACTATGGCTACACCTTC. Residues: CASSRAGTANYGYTF.

This chain connects TRBV19 to TRBJ1-4; D is unresolved. Germline V gives CDR1 LNHDA, CDR2 SQIVND (reference sequence). The CDR3 sequence is 15 residues long. V was trimmed by 3 bases and J by 0 bases, leaving 8 bases between them. The CDR3 DNA is TGTGCCAGTAGTATGCGGCATGCAACTAATGAAAAACTGTTTTTT. Translating it yields CASSMRHATNEKLFF.

A few counts support this clonotype. The rearrangement links TRBV20-1 to TRBJ1-1; D is perhaps TRBD1 (6 bases). The germline V gene has CDR1 DFQATT and CDR2 SNEGSKA (reference sequence). The ends were cut back, 4 bases at V and 1 base at J, with 16 bases in the middle. The CDR3 has 15 residues. The DNA for the CDR3 is TGCAGTGCTACCCCCCTGGGGGCCGCGAACACTGAAGCTTTCTTT. Protein: CSATPLGAANTEAFF.

The chain joins TRBV7-8 to TRBJ1-5; D may be TRBD1 (6 bases). Germline V lookup: CDR1 SGHVS, CDR2 FQNEAQ. There are 14 residues in the CDR3. Trimming shortened V by 5 bases and J by 6 bases, and 14 bases separated the two germline ends. In nucleotides, the CDR3 is TGTGCCAGCAGCCCACGACAGGTGATTCAGCCCCAGCATTTT. It translates to CASSPRQVIQPQHF.

This clonotype occurred a few times. The J gene is TRBJ1-1, the V gene TRBV7-6; D call uncertain. CDR1 and CDR2 from the germline V gene are SGHVS and FNYEAQ. This CDR3 is built from 12 residues. V lost 0 bases to trimming and J lost 8 bases, with 7 bases between them. CDR3 DNA sequence: TGTGCCAGCAGCTTAGCAAGCTCAGAAGCTTTCTTT. It codes for CASSLASSEAFF. Variable domain in full (rest from reference TRBV7-6 and TRBJ1-1): GAGVSQSPRYKVTKRGQDVALRCDPISGHVSLYWYRQALGQGPEFLTYFNYEAQQDKSGLPNDRFSAERPEGSISTLTIQRTEQRDSAMYRCASSLASSEAFFGQGTRLTVV.

The chain recombines TRBV12-3 or TRBV12-4 with TRBJ2-7, with D possibly being TRBD1 (6 bases). This CDR3 is built from 12 residues. V was shortened by 6 bases and J by 7 bases, with 13 bases between the two germline ends. The CDR3 protein is CASSRYREEQYF. As DNA, the CDR3 is TGTGCCAGCAGCCGTTACAGGGAGGAGCAGTACTTC.

This clonotype was counted ten times or more. The rearrangement joins TRBV7-2 to TRBJ2-3; D remains ambiguous. Germline V gives CDR1 SGHTA, CDR2 FQGNSA. This CDR3 region has 14 residues. V dropped 2 bases and J dropped 5 bases, with 11 bases sitting between them. CDR3 coding DNA: TGTGCCAGCAGCTTATTAGGGCCCGGAGATACGCAGTATTTT. Translated: CASSLLGPGDTQYF.

This chain joins TRBV7-9 and TRBJ2-2, with D uncertain. Germline V gene sequence: CDR1 SEHNR, CDR2 FQNEAQ (reference sequence). The CDR3 has 13 amino acids. V was pared by 6 bases and J by 5 bases, with 10 bases between. CDR3 amino acids: CASSREPTGELFF. The DNA of the CDR3 is TGTGCCAGCAGTAGAGAGCCGACCGGGGAGCTGTTTTTT.

There are a few counts of this clonotype. The chain recombines TRBV11-2 with TRBJ2-2, with 9 bases fitting TRBD2. V was clipped by 1 base and J by 5 bases; unmatched bases: 11. Germline V CDR1 and CDR2: SGHAT, FQNNGV. CDR3 length equals 18 residues. Here the CDR3 DNA reads TGTGCCAGCAGCTTAGGTGGACTAGCGAGCAAGAGAACCGGGGAGCTGTTTTTT. It translates to CASSLGGLASKRTGELFF.

This clonotype was counted a few times. The V gene is TRBV5-4, the J gene TRBJ1-1; weak D call: TRBD1 (5 bases). In germline, CDR1 is SGHNT, CDR2 YYREEE (reference sequence). With 6 bases removed from V and 2 bases from J, the gap between germline ends came to 14 bases. CDR3 size: 14 residues. The CDR3 sequence is CASKTGTANTEAFF. CDR3 bases: TGTGCCAGCAAAACCGGGACGGCTAACACTGAAGCTTTCTTT. The variable domain in full, with the rest retrieved from reference TRBV5-4 and TRBJ1-1, is ETGVTQSPTHLIKTRGQQVTLRCSSQSGHNTVSWYQQALGQGPQFIFQYYREEENGRGNFPPRFSGLQFPNYSSELNVNALELDDSALYLCASKTGTANTEAFFGQGTRLTVV.

This clonotype has just a few counts. The CDR3, as DNA: TGTGCCAGCAGCTTTCAGGGTGAGGATACGCAGTATTTT. It is translated as CASSFQGEDTQYF. This sequence joins TRBV5-5 and TRBJ2-3, with D tentatively TRBD1 (5 bases). V lost 2 bases to trimming and J lost 6 bases, with 10 bases between them. CDR3 length equals 13 residues. Germline CDR1 is SGHKS and CDR2 is YYEKEE (reference sequence).

The rearrangement uses TRBV12-3 or TRBV12-4 and TRBJ1-5; 7 positions agree with TRBD1. The CDR3 is made up of 16 amino acids. J was trimmed by 0 bases and V by 2 bases; bases with no gene match: 4. The CDR3 region has the DNA TGTGCCAGCAGTTTACACAGGGGAAATAGCAATCAGCCCCAGCATTTT. Its protein is CASSLHRGNSNQPQHF.

V gene TRBV11-2 combines with J gene TRBJ2-1, with D uncertain. Germline assignment: CDR1 SGHAT and CDR2 FQNNGV. V gave up 5 bases and J gave up 7 bases, with 9 bases separating them. The CDR3 spans 12 residues. The DNA of the CDR3 is TGTGCCAGCAGCCCCGCAACAAATGAGCAGTTCTTC. The encoded protein is CASSPATNEQFF.

This clonotype was detected only a few times. The chain has TRBV6-2 or TRBV6-3 and TRBJ2-1; perhaps TRBD2 as D (5 bases). The V end lost 5 bases, the J end lost 10 bases, and 24 bases lay between the germline ends. CDR1 MNHEY and CDR2 SVGEGT come from the germline V gene. The CDR3 sequence is 16 residues long. CDR3 nucleotides: TGTGCCAGCAGTGAAGGCGGGCCCAGTGGTGGGTACGAGCAGTTCTTC. This translates into CASSEGGPSGGYEQFF.

The rearrangement uses TRBV12-3 or TRBV12-4 and TRBJ2-1; 8 bases fit TRBD2. The length of the CDR3 is 15 residues. The ends lost 8 bases at V and 5 bases at J; junction bases unmatched: 11. CDR3 sequence: CASRVGTGRDNEQFF. In DNA, the CDR3 is TGTGCCAGCCGGGTCGGGACCGGGAGGGACAATGAGCAGTTCTTC.

This chain joins TRBV5-6 and TRBJ2-7; 9 bases agree with TRBD2. Germline trimming cut 3 bases from V and 6 bases from J; bases unmatched to any gene: 10. Germline V gene data show CDR1 as SGHDT and CDR2 as YYEEEE. The CDR3 has 15 amino acids. The CDR3, as DNA: TGTGCCAGCAGCTACTCGACTAGCGGAGAAGCCGAGCAGTACTTC. Residues: CASSYSTSGEAEQYF.

This clonotype came up a few times. V gene TRBV7-2 combines with J gene TRBJ2-7; D may be TRBD2 (5 bases). CDR3 size: 13 residues. Germline loops: CDR1 SGHTA, CDR2 FQGNSA. The V end was cut by 5 bases, the J end by 2 bases, with 10 bases between. The CDR3 DNA sequence: TGTGCCAGCAGCCCGACTACCACCTACGAGCAGTACTTC. Amino acid sequence: CASSPTTTYEQYF.

The chain couples TRBV6-8 to TRBJ1-3; D is ambiguous. The V gene lost 2 bases and the J gene lost 0 bases, with 8 bases spanning the gap. The CDR3 spans 15 residues. CDR1 and CDR2 (germline): MNHGY, SAAAGT. CDR3 sequence reads: CASSYTTNSGNTIYF. DNA for the CDR3: TGTGCCAGCAGTTACACTACAAACTCTGGAAACACCATATATTTT.

The J gene is TRBJ1-1, the V gene TRBV11-2, with TRBD1 as a possible D gene (5 bases). Germline lookup yields CDR1 SGHAT and CDR2 FQNNGV. V dropped 4 bases and J dropped 4 bases, with 16 bases sitting between them. The CDR3 has 15 residues. The CDR3 region is CASSYGGGGVTEAFF. In DNA, the CDR3 is TGTGCCAGCAGCTATGGCGGTGGGGGGGTCACTGAAGCTTTCTTT.

This clonotype was picked up many times. This sequence joins TRBV19 and TRBJ2-7; the D gene could be TRBD1 or TRBD2 (5 bases each). Germline V gene data show CDR1 as LNHDA and CDR2 as SQIVND (reference sequence). The V and J ends lost 10 bases and 3 bases respectively, with 31 bases between them. The CDR3 runs to 18 residues. CDR3 bases: TGTGCCACCAAAGGTTGGTCCACCCGGGACCAAGGGTACTACGAGCAGTACTTC. As protein: CATKGWSTRDQGYYEQYF.

This clonotype was counted a single time. V is TRBV6-1 and J is TRBJ1-5; D unclear. This CDR3 has 14 amino acids. CDR1 MNHNS and CDR2 SASEGT come from the germline V gene. Trimming left V 5 bases short and J 3 bases short, with 11 bases between. CDR3 coding DNA: TGTGCCAGCAGTCTGAATACCTTCAATCAGCCCCAGCATTTT. It translates to CASSLNTFNQPQHF.

The genes are TRBV20-1 and TRBJ2-7; D is possibly TRBD1 (6 bases). CDR3 length equals 14 residues. Per the germline V gene, CDR1 is DFQATT and CDR2 is SNEGSKA (reference sequence). V was pared by 3 bases and J by 3 bases, with 15 bases between. The CDR3 bases are TGCAGTGCTAGCCTCCGGGACACTAACTACGAGCAGTACTTC. Protein sequence: CSASLRDTNYEQYF.

The chain couples TRBV18 to TRBJ1-6; a possible D gene is TRBD1 (6 bases). With 4 bases removed from V and 16 bases from J, the gap between germline ends came to 17 bases. CDR1 and CDR2 from the germline V gene are KGHSH and LQKENI. The CDR3 is 13 amino acids. In nucleotides, the CDR3 is TGTGCCAGCTCACAAGAGGGACTAACAGGGCTCCACTTT. Protein: CASSQEGLTGLHF.